Listed here are 12 T cell receptor beta chains from one sample, sequenced in a study. TCRdb re-called the 5' RACE reads with MiXCR, one entry per CDR3 protein. The sample records 60,000 to 65,000 distinct CDR3 sequences, 22% being singletons. Source material: memory CD4+ T cells sorted from a lymph node. Subset: memory CD4+ T cells, CD4+CD45RO+CD25-. The source of these receptors is a female donor with breast cancer.

The V call is TRBV28, the J call TRBJ2-4; no reliable D call. The V gene lost 3 bases and the J gene lost 8 bases, with 11 bases spanning the gap. Germline V lookup: CDR1 MDHEN, CDR2 SYDVKM. The CDR3 is made up of 13 amino acids. The DNA for the CDR3 is TGTGCCAGCAGTTTGCACGGCGTGGACATTCAGTACTTC. Translating it yields CASSLHGVDIQYF.

For this clonotype: The junction departs from the called germline gene at one end, perhaps through a read error. This rearrangement joins TRBV6-1 to TRBJ2-7; the match to TRBD1 covers 9 bases. Germline V gives CDR1 MNHNS, CDR2 SASEGT. This CDR3 contains 15 residues. The CDR3: CSSSEAWDRVYEQYF. The CDR3 DNA sequence: TGTTCCAGCAGTGAAGCTTGGGACAGGGTCTACGAGCAGTACTTC.

This chain uses TRBV24-1 with TRBJ1-2; D is uncertain. Germline CDR1 is KGHDR and CDR2 is SFDVKD. Trimming pared 4 bases from V and 2 bases from J, leaving 7 bases between. The length of the CDR3 is 13 residues. DNA of the CDR3: TGTGCCACCAGTGAAGGGTGGAACTATGGCTACACCTTC. The encoded protein is CATSEGWNYGYTF.

For this clonotype: A much larger clone lies a single base off, so this may be a read error. Since no conserved phenylalanine or tryptophan closes the CDR3, a read error is the likely cause. This chain links TRBV6-1 with TRBJ2-5; 8 bases match TRBD1. Germline CDR1 and CDR2: MNHNS and SASEGT. The CDR3 has 15 residues. The V gene end was trimmed by 5 bases and the J gene end by 5 bases; junction bases not matched to a gene: 10. CDR3 DNA: TGTGCCAGCAGTCTTACGGGACAGGCTGTCGAGACCCAGTACTAC. The encoded protein is CASSLTGQAVETQYY.

This clonotype was detected many times. The J gene is TRBJ2-7, the V gene TRBV5-1; 8 nucleotides align to TRBD2. Trimming cost V 4 bases and J 3 bases; bases outside gene matches: 6. Germline V gene lookup returns CDR1 SGHRS and CDR2 YFSETQ. The CDR3 loop spans 14 amino acids. CDR3 protein: CASSPIAGNYEQYF. CDR3 sequence (DNA): TGCGCCAGCAGCCCCATAGCGGGAAACTACGAGCAGTACTTC.

The V and J genes are TRBV5-1 and TRBJ1-5, with D possibly being TRBD1 (6 bases). This CDR3 comprises 15 residues. Per the germline V gene, CDR1 is SGHRS and CDR2 is YFSETQ. Trimming took off 2 bases at V and 5 bases at J, with 14 bases between the two ends. The CDR3 reads CASSLTGRGDQPQHF. CDR3 DNA: TGCGCCAGCAGCTTAACAGGGAGGGGGGATCAGCCCCAGCATTTT.

This clonotype showed up just a few times. This chain links TRBV7-8 with TRBJ2-2; 8 bases are a match to TRBD1. J gave up 2 bases and V 5 bases, and 4 bases lay outside the gene matches. The CDR3 has 15 amino acids. In germline, CDR1 is SGHVS, CDR2 FQNEAQ. The CDR3 reads CASSLGQVNTGELFF. DNA of the CDR3: TGTGCCAGCAGCCTGGGACAGGTTAACACCGGGGAGCTGTTTTTT.

This clonotype was picked up a small number of times. The chain combines TRBV20-1 with TRBJ1-5; unclear D gene. The CDR3 loop spans 13 amino acids. The germline CDR1 and CDR2 sequences are DFQATT and SNEGSKA (reference sequence). The V and J ends lost 3 bases and 0 bases respectively, with 6 bases between them. CDR3 coding DNA: TGCAGTGCTAGTTACAGTAGCAATCAGCCCCAGCATTTT. As protein: CSASYSSNQPQHF.

This clonotype has a count of ten or more. The chain links TRBV7-2 to TRBJ2-7; 7 nucleotides line up with TRBD1. The V segment lost 5 bases and the J segment 1 base; nucleotides outside the gene matches: 8. CDR1 is SGHTA and CDR2 is FQGNSA in the germline V gene. The length of the CDR3 is 15 residues. This CDR3 reads CASSPAGGKSYEQYF. CDR3 nucleotide sequence: TGTGCCAGCAGCCCAGCAGGGGGTAAATCCTACGAGCAGTACTTC.

This sequence joins TRBV7-2 and TRBJ2-3; D is undetermined. This CDR3 is built from 14 residues. CDR1 is SGHTA and CDR2 is FQGNSA in the germline V gene. V was clipped by 2 bases and J by 0 bases, with 6 bases between them. The CDR3 sequence: CASSLHPSTDTQYF. The CDR3 DNA sequence: TGTGCCAGCAGCTTACACCCTAGCACAGATACGCAGTATTTT.

V usage is TRBV6-1 and J usage is TRBJ2-5; D is unresolved. Trimming took 2 bases from V and 3 from J, leaving 4 bases between them. The CDR3 extends over 12 amino acids. The germline CDR1 and CDR2 sequences are MNHNS and SASEGT. CDR3 nucleotides: TGTGCCAGCAGTGAAAATGAAGAGACCCAGTACTTC. Translating gives CASSENEETQYF.

The rearrangement uses TRBV6-2 or TRBV6-3 and TRBJ2-5; D gene ambiguous. The germline V gene encodes CDR1 MNHEY and CDR2 SVGEGT. The CDR3 totals 11 residues. Trimming stripped 6 bases from V and 4 bases from J, with 6 bases between. CDR3 in DNA: TGTGCCAGCAGAACGGGAGAGACCCAGTACTTC. It specifies CASRTGETQYF.